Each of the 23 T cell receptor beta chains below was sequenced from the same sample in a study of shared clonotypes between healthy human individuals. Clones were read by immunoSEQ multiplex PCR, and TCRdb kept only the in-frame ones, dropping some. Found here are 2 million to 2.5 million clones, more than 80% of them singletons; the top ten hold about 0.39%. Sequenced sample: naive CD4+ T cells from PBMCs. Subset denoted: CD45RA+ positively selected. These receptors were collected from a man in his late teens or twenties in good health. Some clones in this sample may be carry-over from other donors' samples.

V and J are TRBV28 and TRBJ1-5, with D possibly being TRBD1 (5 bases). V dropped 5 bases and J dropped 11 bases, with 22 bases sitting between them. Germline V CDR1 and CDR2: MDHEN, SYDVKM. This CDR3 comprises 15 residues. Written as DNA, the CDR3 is TGTGCCAGCAGTAGCCTGGGACTGGGGTATCGGGCCCAGCATTTT. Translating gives CASSSLGLGYRAQHF.

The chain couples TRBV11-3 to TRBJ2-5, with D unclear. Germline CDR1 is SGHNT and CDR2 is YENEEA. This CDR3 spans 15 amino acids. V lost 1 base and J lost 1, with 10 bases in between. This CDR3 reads CASSLGKGSQETQYF. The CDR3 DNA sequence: TGTGCCAGCAGCTTAGGAAAGGGCTCCCAAGAGACCCAGTACTTC.

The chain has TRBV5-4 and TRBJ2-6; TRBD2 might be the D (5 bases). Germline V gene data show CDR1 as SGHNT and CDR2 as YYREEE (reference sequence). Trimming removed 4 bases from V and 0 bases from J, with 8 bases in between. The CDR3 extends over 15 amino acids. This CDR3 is CASSPADSGANVLTF. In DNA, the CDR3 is TGTGCCAGCAGCCCAGCGGACTCTGGGGCCAACGTCCTGACTTTC.

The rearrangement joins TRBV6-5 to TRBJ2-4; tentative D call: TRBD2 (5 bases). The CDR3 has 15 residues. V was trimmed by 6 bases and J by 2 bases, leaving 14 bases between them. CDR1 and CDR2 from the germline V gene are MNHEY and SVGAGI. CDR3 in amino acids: CASSPGLGSKNIQYF. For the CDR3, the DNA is TGTGCCAGCAGCCCGGGGTTGGGATCCAAAAACATTCAGTACTTC.

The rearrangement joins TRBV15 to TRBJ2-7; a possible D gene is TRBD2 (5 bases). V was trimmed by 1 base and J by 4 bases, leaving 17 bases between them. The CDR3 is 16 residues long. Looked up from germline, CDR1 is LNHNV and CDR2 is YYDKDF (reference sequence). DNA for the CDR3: TGTGCCACCAGCAGAGGGCTCGGACGCCCGGGGTACGAGCAGTACTTC. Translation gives CATSRGLGRPGYEQYF.

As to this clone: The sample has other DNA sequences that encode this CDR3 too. CDR3 amino acids: CASSLEGGGETQYF. Written as DNA, the CDR3 is TGCGCCAGCAGCTTGGAAGGGGGTGGAGAGACCCAGTACTTC. The gene calls are TRBV5-1 and TRBJ2-5; a possible D gene is TRBD1 (6 bases). Germline loops: CDR1 SGHRS, CDR2 YFSETQ. The CDR3 sequence is 14 residues long. Trimming took 0 bases from V and 4 from J, leaving 10 bases between them.

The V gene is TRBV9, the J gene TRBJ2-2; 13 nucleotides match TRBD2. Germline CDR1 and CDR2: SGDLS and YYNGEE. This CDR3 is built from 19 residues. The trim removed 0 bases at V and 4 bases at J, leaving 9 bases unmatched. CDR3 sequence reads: CASSVAGTSGTAFTGELFF. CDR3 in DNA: TGTGCCAGCAGCGTAGCTGGGACTAGCGGGACCGCTTTCACCGGGGAGCTGTTTTTT.

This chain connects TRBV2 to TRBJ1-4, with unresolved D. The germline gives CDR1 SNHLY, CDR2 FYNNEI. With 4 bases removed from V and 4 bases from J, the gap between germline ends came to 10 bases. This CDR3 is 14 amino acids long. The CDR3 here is CASSVSRFNEKLFF. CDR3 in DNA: TGTGCCAGCAGTGTGAGTCGGTTTAATGAAAAACTGTTTTTT.

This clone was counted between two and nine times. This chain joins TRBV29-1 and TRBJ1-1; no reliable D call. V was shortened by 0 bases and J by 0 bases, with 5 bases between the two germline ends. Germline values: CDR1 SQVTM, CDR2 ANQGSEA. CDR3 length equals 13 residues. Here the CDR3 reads CSVEDQVNTEAFF. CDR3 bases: TGCAGCGTTGAAGATCAGGTGAACACTGAAGCTTTCTTT.

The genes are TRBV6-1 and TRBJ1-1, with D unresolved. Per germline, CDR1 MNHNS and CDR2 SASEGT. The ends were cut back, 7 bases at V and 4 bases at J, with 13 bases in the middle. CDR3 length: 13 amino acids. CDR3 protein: CASNRGYLTEAFF. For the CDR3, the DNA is TGTGCCAGCAACCGGGGTTACCTCACTGAAGCTTTCTTT.

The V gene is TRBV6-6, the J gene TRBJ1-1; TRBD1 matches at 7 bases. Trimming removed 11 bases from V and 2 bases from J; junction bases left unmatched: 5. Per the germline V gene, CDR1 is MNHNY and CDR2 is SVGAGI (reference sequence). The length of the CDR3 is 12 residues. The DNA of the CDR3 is TGTGCCCACAGACAGGGTAACACTGAAGCTTTCTTT. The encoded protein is CAHRQGNTEAFF.

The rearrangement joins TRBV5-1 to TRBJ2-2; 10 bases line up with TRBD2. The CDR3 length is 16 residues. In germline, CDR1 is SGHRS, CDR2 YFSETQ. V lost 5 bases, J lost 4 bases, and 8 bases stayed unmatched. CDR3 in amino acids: CASRNPSGSGTGELFF. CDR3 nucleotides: TGCGCCAGCAGAAACCCTAGCGGGAGCGGCACCGGGGAGCTGTTTTTT. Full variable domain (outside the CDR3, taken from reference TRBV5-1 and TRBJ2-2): KAGVTQTPRYLIKTRGQQVTLSCSPISGHRSVSWYQQTPGQGLQFLFEYFSETQRNKGNFPGRFSGRQFSNSRSEMNVSTLELGDSALYLCASRNPSGSGTGELFFGEGSRLTVL.

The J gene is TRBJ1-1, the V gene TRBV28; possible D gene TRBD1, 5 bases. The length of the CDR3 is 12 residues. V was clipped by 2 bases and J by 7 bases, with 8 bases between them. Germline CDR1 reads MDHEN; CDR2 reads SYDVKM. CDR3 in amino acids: CASSLGGVEAFF. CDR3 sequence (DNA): TGTGCCAGCAGTTTAGGGGGAGTTGAAGCTTTCTTT.

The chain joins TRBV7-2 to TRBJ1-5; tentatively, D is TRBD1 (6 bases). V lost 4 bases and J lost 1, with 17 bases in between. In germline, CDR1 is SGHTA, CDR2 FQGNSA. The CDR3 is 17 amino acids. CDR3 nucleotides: TGTGCCAGCAGCTCCAGGGAAAGGGGGACGAGCAATCAGCCCCAGCATTTT. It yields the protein CASSSRERGTSNQPQHF. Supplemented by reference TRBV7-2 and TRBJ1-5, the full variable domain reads GAGVSQSPSNKVTEKGKDVELRCDPISGHTALYWYRQSLGQGLEFLIYFQGNSAPDKSGLPSDRFSAERTGGSVSTLTIQRTQQEDSAVYLCASSSRERGTSNQPQHFGDGTRLSIL.

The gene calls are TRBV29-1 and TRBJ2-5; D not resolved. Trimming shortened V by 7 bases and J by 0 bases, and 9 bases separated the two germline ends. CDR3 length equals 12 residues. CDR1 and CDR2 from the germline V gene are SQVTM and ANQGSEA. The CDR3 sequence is CSAYLYQETQYF. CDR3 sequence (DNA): TGCAGCGCCTACTTGTACCAAGAGACCCAGTACTTC. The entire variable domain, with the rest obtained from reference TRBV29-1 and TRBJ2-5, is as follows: SAVISQKPSRDICQRGTSLTIQCQVDSQVTMMFWYRQQPGQSLTLIATANQGSEATYESGFVIDKFPISRPNLTFSTLTVSNMSPEDSSIYLCSAYLYQETQYFGPGTRLLVL.

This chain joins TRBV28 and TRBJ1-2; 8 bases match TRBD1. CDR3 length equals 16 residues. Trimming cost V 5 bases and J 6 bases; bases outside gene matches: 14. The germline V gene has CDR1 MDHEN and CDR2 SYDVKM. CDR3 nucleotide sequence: TGTGCCAGCAGTCTCCTTCTCGGGACAGGACTAAATGGCTACACCTTC. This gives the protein CASSLLLGTGLNGYTF.

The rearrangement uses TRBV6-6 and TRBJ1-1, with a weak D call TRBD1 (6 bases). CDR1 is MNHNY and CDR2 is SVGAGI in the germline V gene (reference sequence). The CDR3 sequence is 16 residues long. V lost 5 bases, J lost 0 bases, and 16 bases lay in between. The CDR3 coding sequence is TGTGCCAGCAGTCTACTCGGGGGGCCCATGAACACTGAAGCTTTCTTT. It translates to CASSLLGGPMNTEAFF.

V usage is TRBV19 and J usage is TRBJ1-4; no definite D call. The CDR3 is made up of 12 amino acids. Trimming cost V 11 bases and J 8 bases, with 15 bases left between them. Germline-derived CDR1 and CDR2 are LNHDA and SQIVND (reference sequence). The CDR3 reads CAPSPCKEKLFF. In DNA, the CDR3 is TGTGCCCCTAGCCCTTGCAAGGAAAAACTGTTTTTT. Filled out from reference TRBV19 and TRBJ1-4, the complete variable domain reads DGGITQSPKYLFRKEGQNVTLSCEQNLNHDAMYWYRQDPGQGLRLIYYSQIVNDFQKGDIAEGYSVSREKKESFPLTVTSAQKNPTAFYLCAPSPCKEKLFFGSGTQLSVL.

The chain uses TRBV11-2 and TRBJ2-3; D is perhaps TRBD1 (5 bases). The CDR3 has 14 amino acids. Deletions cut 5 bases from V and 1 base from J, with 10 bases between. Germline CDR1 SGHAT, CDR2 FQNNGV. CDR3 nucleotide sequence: TGTGCCAGCAGCCAGGGCTGGGGCACAGATACGCAGTATTTT. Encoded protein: CASSQGWGTDTQYF.

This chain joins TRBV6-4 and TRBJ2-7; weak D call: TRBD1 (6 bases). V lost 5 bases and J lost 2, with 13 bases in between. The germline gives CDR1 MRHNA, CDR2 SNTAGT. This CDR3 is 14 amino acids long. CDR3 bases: TGTGCCAGCAGTCCACAGGGATCGGCCTACGAGCAGTACTTC. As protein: CASSPQGSAYEQYF.

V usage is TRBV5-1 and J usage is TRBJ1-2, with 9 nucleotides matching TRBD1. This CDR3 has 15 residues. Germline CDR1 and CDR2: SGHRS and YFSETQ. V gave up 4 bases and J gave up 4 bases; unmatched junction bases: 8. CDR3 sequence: CASSAKQGAGYGYTF. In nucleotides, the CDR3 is TGCGCCAGCAGCGCGAAACAGGGGGCAGGCTATGGCTACACCTTC.

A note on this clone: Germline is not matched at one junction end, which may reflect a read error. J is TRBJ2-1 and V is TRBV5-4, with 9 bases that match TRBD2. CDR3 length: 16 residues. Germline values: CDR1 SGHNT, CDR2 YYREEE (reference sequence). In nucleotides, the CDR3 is TGTGCCAGCAGTCCAGCCGGGACTAGCTCCCACAATGAGCAGTTCTTC. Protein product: CASSPAGTSSHNEQFF.

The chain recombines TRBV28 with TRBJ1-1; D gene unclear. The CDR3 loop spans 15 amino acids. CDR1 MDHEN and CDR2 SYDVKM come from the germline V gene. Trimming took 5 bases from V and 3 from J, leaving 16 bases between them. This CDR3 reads CASSATSRLDTEAFF. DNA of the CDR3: TGTGCCAGCAGTGCCACCAGTCGACTGGACACTGAAGCTTTCTTT.